The 3 T cell receptor beta chains reported below all come from one sample, sequenced in a study of cytomegalovirus exposure and HLA in healthy donors. Amplification used 60 Vbeta primers and 13 Jbeta primers. Only in-frame clones appear in the TCRdb table, and some are missing; sequencing was by immunoSEQ multiplex PCR. In the table there are 60,000 to 70,000 clones, roughly 77% of which are singletons. The sample was PBMCs. These TCRs come from a woman in her twenties or thirties in good health and CMV-seronegative.

The chain joins TRBV5-4 to TRBJ2-5, with D perhaps TRBD1 (7 bases). V was pared by 5 bases and J by 5 bases, with 22 bases between. The germline V gene has CDR1 SGHNT and CDR2 YYREEE (reference sequence). This CDR3 is built from 16 residues. The CDR3 spells CASSSAGGGVRETQYF. The CDR3 DNA reads TGTGCCAGCAGTTCGGCCGGAGGGGGCGTCAGGGAGACCCAGTACTTC.

This chain uses TRBV7-2 with TRBJ2-7, with 7 bases matching TRBD2. Looked up from germline, CDR1 is SGHTA and CDR2 is FQGNSA. The ends lost 4 bases at V and 2 bases at J; junction bases unmatched: 8. This CDR3 spans 15 amino acids. DNA of the CDR3: TGTGCCAGCAGCTCTCAGGGCGGGAGCCCCTACGAGCAGTACTTC. Encoded protein: CASSSQGGSPYEQYF.

This chain links TRBV4-1 with TRBJ1-1; D gene unclear. The CDR3 extends over 16 amino acids. Germline assignment: CDR1 MGHRA and CDR2 YSYEKL. Trimming left V 1 base short and J 5 bases short, with 17 bases between. This CDR3 is CASSQVAAAHRTEAFF. The CDR3 bases are TGCGCCAGCAGCCAAGTGGCGGCAGCACATAGGACTGAAGCTTTCTTT.